Shown below are 20 T cell receptor beta chains from a single sample sequenced in a study of shared clonotypes between healthy human individuals. The data were produced by immunoSEQ multiplex PCR, yet TCRdb's version contains in-frame clones alone and is incomplete. In the table there are 2,500,000 or so clones, 80% to 95% of which are singletons. Sequencing was done on a sample of naive CD4+ T cells from PBMCs. The subset was: CD45RA+ positively selected. These TCRs come from a man aged 18 to 30 in good health. Some clones in this sample may be carry-over from other donors' samples.

This clone showed up just a few times. The sample has other DNA sequences that encode this CDR3 too. This chain uses TRBV5-1 with TRBJ1-5; 8 bases line up with TRBD1. V shed 2 bases and J 6 bases; nucleotides not matched to a gene: 4. The germline gives CDR1 SGHRS, CDR2 YFSETQ. This CDR3 is 14 amino acids long. The CDR3 DNA follows: TGCGCCAGCAGCTTAACAGGGGGTAGTCAGCCCCAGCATTTT. This sequence encodes CASSLTGGSQPQHF.

V and J are TRBV5-1 and TRBJ1-3, with unresolved D. The V gene lost 0 bases and the J gene lost 4 bases, with 14 bases spanning the gap. The CDR3 spans 16 residues. The germline V gene encodes CDR1 SGHRS and CDR2 YFSETQ. CDR3 amino acids: CASSLVSNKEGNTIYF. The CDR3 DNA follows: TGCGCCAGCAGCTTGGTGTCAAACAAGGAGGGAAACACCATATATTTT. The full variable domain, in which reference TRBV5-1 and TRBJ1-3 provide the parts outside the CDR3, is KAGVTQTPRYLIKTRGQQVTLSCSPISGHRSVSWYQQTPGQGLQFLFEYFSETQRNKGNFPGRFSGRQFSNSRSEMNVSTLELGDSALYLCASSLVSNKEGNTIYFGEGSWLTVV.

This chain links TRBV11-2 with TRBJ1-1; D possibly corresponds to TRBD1 (5 bases). The germline CDR1 and CDR2 sequences are SGHAT and FQNNGV. This CDR3 contains 17 residues. Between the trimmed V and J ends, which lost 5 bases and 4 bases, there was a span of 23 bases. DNA of the CDR3: TGTGCCAGCAGCCAAACCTTGGGACGGGGAGAGCCCACTGAAGCTTTCTTT. Translating gives CASSQTLGRGEPTEAFF.

The V and J genes are TRBV28 and TRBJ2-1; possibly TRBD1 for D (6 bases). V was shortened by 8 bases and J by 4 bases, with 9 bases between the two germline ends. Germline CDR1 MDHEN, CDR2 SYDVKM. This CDR3 has 12 residues. As DNA, the CDR3 is TGTGCCAGCGCGGACAGATACAATGAGCAGTTCTTC. This gives the protein CASADRYNEQFF.

V gene TRBV9 combines with J gene TRBJ2-2; the D is unclear. Germline V CDR1 and CDR2: SGDLS, YYNGEE. V was cut by 1 base and J by 4 bases, with 8 bases left in between. The CDR3 has 14 amino acids. The chain's CDR3 is CASSVIGTTGELFF. The CDR3 DNA sequence: TGTGCCAGCAGCGTAATTGGCACCACCGGGGAGCTGTTTTTT. Full variable domain (rest looked up from reference TRBV9 and TRBJ2-2): DSGVTQTPKHLITATGQRVTLRCSPRSGDLSVYWYQQSLDQGLQFLIQYYNGEERAKGNILERFSAQQFPDLHSELNLSSLELGDSALYFCASSVIGTTGELFFGEGSRLTVL.

V and J are TRBV7-2 and TRBJ1-3, with D unclear. CDR1 SGHTA and CDR2 FQGNSA come from the germline V gene. Deletions cut 1 base from V and 2 bases from J, with 9 bases between. This CDR3 is built from 15 residues. The CDR3: CASSLDSATGNTIYF. As DNA, the CDR3 is TGTGCCAGCAGCTTAGACTCGGCTACTGGAAACACCATATATTTT.

J is TRBJ2-5 and V is TRBV5-1, with D possibly called TRBD1 or TRBD2 (5 bases each). Germline-derived CDR1 and CDR2 are SGHRS and YFSETQ. V lost 4 bases, J lost 4 bases, and 14 bases lay in between. The CDR3 consists of 14 residues. The DNA for the CDR3 is TGCGCCAGCAGCGAAGGGGCAGGGACAGAGACCCAGTACTTC. It translates to CASSEGAGTETQYF.

Notes on this clone: The identical CDR3 is also encoded by other nucleotide sequences in the sample. This sequence joins TRBV5-1 and TRBJ2-1; D is tentatively TRBD1 or TRBD2 (6 bases each). Germline lookup yields CDR1 SGHRS and CDR2 YFSETQ. The ends were cut back, 1 base at V and 4 bases at J, with 12 bases in the middle. CDR3 length: 15 residues. The CDR3 sequence: CASSLLGGSYNEQFF. CDR3 sequence (DNA): TGCGCCAGCAGCTTGTTGGGGGGCAGTTACAATGAGCAGTTCTTC.

The V gene is TRBV5-1, the J gene TRBJ2-2; D may match TRBD1 or TRBD2 (6 bases each). This CDR3 comprises 14 residues. V lost 2 bases and J 5 bases, leaving 10 bases between the germline ends. Per the germline V gene, CDR1 is SGHRS and CDR2 is YFSETQ. The CDR3 DNA reads as TGCGCCAGCAGCTTCGGGGGCGAAACCGGGGAGCTGTTTTTT. It codes for CASSFGGETGELFF.

This clone has only a few counts. The V call is TRBV20-1, the J call TRBJ1-2; D gene unclear. Trimming left V 3 bases short and J 6 bases short, with 8 bases between. This CDR3 is 11 amino acids long. Germline V CDR1 and CDR2: DFQATT, SNEGSKA (reference sequence). This CDR3 is CSASPFNGYTF. CDR3 nucleotide sequence: TGCAGTGCTAGTCCCTTTAATGGCTACACCTTC.

The rearrangement links TRBV5-1 to TRBJ2-5, with D possibly being TRBD2 (5 bases). V lost 1 base to trimming and J lost 5 bases, with 12 bases between them. CDR3 length: 14 residues. The germline V gene has CDR1 SGHRS and CDR2 YFSETQ. CDR3: CASSLSASLETQYF. The CDR3 DNA reads as TGCGCCAGCAGCTTGTCGGCTAGCCTGGAGACCCAGTACTTC.

This CDR3 reads CASSPVGGGSYNEQFF. In DNA, the CDR3 is TGTGCCAGCTCACCAGTAGGGGGTGGCTCCTACAATGAGCAGTTCTTC. The gene calls are TRBV18 and TRBJ2-1, with D perhaps TRBD1 (6 bases). The V end lost 2 bases, the J end lost 0 bases, and 11 bases lay between the germline ends. Germline-derived CDR1 and CDR2 are KGHSH and LQKENI. This CDR3 is 16 amino acids long.

The chain carries TRBV6-5 and TRBJ1-5, with D unresolved. V lost 7 bases to trimming and J lost 9 bases, with 16 bases between them. Germline V gene lookup returns CDR1 MNHEY and CDR2 SVGAGI. The CDR3 length is 13 residues. The CDR3 coding sequence is TGTGCCAGCACCCCGATGCTGGGGTGGCCCCAGCATTTT. It translates to CASTPMLGWPQHF.

This chain uses TRBV7-8 with TRBJ2-3, with 7 bases matching TRBD2. V shed 1 base, J shed 2 bases, and the junction held 6 bases outside the gene matches. Germline V lookup: CDR1 SGHVS, CDR2 FQNEAQ. The CDR3 is made up of 16 amino acids. DNA of the CDR3: TGTGCCAGCAGCTTAGTAGGCGGGAGCGACACAGATACGCAGTATTTT. Amino acid sequence: CASSLVGGSDTDTQYF.

In this sample, this clone turned up once. The V call is TRBV18, the J call TRBJ2-7; 10 bases agree with TRBD1. Trimming cost V 2 bases and J 3 bases; bases outside gene matches: 4. Germline assignment: CDR1 KGHSH and CDR2 LQKENI. This CDR3 has 15 amino acids. The CDR3, as DNA: TGTGCCAGCTCACCAAGCCGGGACAGGGGCTACGAGCAGTACTTC. Encoded protein: CASSPSRDRGYEQYF.

With regard to this clone: The sample holds other DNA sequences that translate to the same CDR3. The V and J genes are TRBV2 and TRBJ1-3; D not resolved. Germline V CDR1 and CDR2: SNHLY, FYNNEI. The length of the CDR3 is 12 residues. The germline V and J ends were trimmed by 1 base and 3 bases, with 1 base remaining between them. CDR3 DNA: TGTGCCAGCAGTGAAGGTGGAAACACCATATATTTT. Its translation is CASSEGGNTIYF.

The chain employs TRBV6-1 and TRBJ1-3; 7 nucleotides align to TRBD1. Germline values: CDR1 MNHNS, CDR2 SASEGT. The CDR3 sequence is 15 residues long. V was clipped by 8 bases and J by 8 bases; unmatched bases: 15. In DNA, the CDR3 is TGTGCCAGCGGGATCGCGGGGACAGTCCGGGACACCATATATTTT. It yields the protein CASGIAGTVRDTIYF.

The chain carries TRBV7-3 and TRBJ2-3; TRBD2 might be the D (5 bases). This CDR3 contains 14 residues. Germline V CDR1 and CDR2: SGHTA, FQGTGA. Trimming took 5 bases from V and 3 from J, leaving 12 bases between them. CDR3 in amino acids: CASSTGRGTDTQYF. For the CDR3, the DNA is TGTGCCAGCAGCACGGGTCGGGGAACAGATACGCAGTATTTT. Based on the CDR3 plus reference TRBV7-3 and TRBJ2-3, the full variable domain is GAGVSQTPSNKVTEKGKYVELRCDPISGHTALYWYRQSLGQGPEFLIYFQGTGAADDSGLPNDRFFAVRPEGSVSTLKIQRTERGDSAVYLCASSTGRGTDTQYFGPGTRLTVL.

With respect to this clone: This specimen includes other DNA sequences encoding the same CDR3. V is TRBV5-4 and J is TRBJ2-3; no clear D gene. Germline V lookup: CDR1 SGHNT, CDR2 YYREEE (reference sequence). This CDR3 has 14 residues. The ends were cut back, 0 bases at V and 4 bases at J, with 9 bases in the middle. In DNA form, the CDR3 reads TGTGCCAGCAGCTTGGCGGGCCGGGCAGATACGCAGTATTTT. The encoded protein is CASSLAGRADTQYF.

The chain employs TRBV6-5 and TRBJ1-3, with D tentatively TRBD1 (6 bases). The CDR3 is 13 residues long. The germline V gene encodes CDR1 MNHEY and CDR2 SVGAGI. V lost 8 bases and J lost 4, with 12 bases in between. CDR3 sequence reads: CASWGGPGNTIYF. The CDR3 nucleotides read TGTGCCAGCTGGGGGGGGCCCGGAAACACCATATATTTT.